This T cell receptor beta chain was profiled in a study of beta chain features in type 1 diabetes. Study-wide results and caveats: Type 1 diabetes patients had moderately but significantly shorter TCRB CDR3s in all four CD4+ subsets. TCRB repertoires of naive, central memory and Treg cells appeared more similar among patients than among healthy donors.

This clone was picked up a small number of times. Its antigen is not known. The junction differs from germline at one of its ends, possibly a read error. All of the isolated RNA was reverse transcribed, so expressed TCRB transcripts were sequenced. This table comes from immunoSEQ multiplex PCR, and its TCRdb copy is limited to in-frame clones, with some not included. The data show about 650,000 clones, around 12% seen once. The sequenced sample was naive CD4+ T cells from blood. This TCR came from a man aged 25-45 years with type 1 diabetes.

The CDR3 loop reads CASGEIQGGTQETQYF. The DNA of the CDR3 is TGTGCCAGCGGTGAAATCCAGGGGGGGACACAAGAGACCCAGTACTTC. The rearrangement links TRBV25-1 to TRBJ2-5; D is tentatively TRBD1 or TRBD2 (7 bases each). The length of the CDR3 is 16 residues. Germline V gene data show CDR1 as MGHDK and CDR2 as SYGVNS.